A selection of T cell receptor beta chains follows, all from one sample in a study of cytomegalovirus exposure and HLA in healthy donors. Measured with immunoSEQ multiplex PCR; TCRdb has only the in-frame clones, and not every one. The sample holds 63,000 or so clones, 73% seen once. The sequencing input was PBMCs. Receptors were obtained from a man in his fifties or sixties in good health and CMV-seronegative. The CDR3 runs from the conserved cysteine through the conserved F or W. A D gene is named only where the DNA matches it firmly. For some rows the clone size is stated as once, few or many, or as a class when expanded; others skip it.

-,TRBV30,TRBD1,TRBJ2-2,CAWSVGTGMDGELFF,TGTGCCTGGAGTGTGGGGACAGGGATGGACGGGGAGCTGTTTTTT
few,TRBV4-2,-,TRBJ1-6,CASSQVTGTGNSPLHF,TGTGCCAGCAGCCAAGTTACAGGGACGGGGAATTCACCCCTCCACTTT
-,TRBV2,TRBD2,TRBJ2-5,CASSEEGLEKETQYF,TGTGCCAGCAGTGAAGAGGGACTAGAGAAAGAGACCCAGTACTTC
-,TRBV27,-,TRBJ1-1,CASRSTGMSTEAFF,TGTGCCAGCAGATCCACAGGGATGAGCACTGAAGCTTTCTTT
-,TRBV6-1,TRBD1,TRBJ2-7,CASSERDRGNEQYF,TGTGCCAGCAGTGAAAGGGACAGGGGTAACGAGCAGTACTTC
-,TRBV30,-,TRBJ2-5,CAWSLPRTAMWEQYF,TGTGCCTGGAGCTTACCTCGGACAGCAATGTGGGAGCAGTACTTC
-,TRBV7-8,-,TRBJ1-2,CASSIGGGYGYTF,TGTGCCAGCAGCATAGGGGGGGGCTATGGCTACACCTTC
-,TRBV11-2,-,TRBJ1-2,CASSLTPTYGYTF,TGTGCCAGCAGCTTAACTCCAACCTATGGCTACACCTTC
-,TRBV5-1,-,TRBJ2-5,CASSLGGGKEAQYF,TGCGCCAGCAGCTTGGGTGGGGGGAAAGAGGCCCAGTACTTC
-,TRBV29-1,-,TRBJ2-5,CSVVNGQETQYF,TGCAGCGTTGTTAACGGGCAAGAGACCCAGTACTTC
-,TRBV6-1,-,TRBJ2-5,CASSLVPEGTQYF,TGTGCCAGCAGTTTGGTCCCCGAGGGGACCCAGTACTTC
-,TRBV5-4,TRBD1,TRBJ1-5,CASSLTGGHQPQHF,TGTGCCAGCAGCCTGACAGGGGGGCATCAGCCCCAGCATTTT
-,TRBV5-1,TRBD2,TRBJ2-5,CASSPTTSGGQETQYF,TGCGCCAGCAGCCCTACGACTAGCGGGGGCCAAGAGACCCAGTACTTC